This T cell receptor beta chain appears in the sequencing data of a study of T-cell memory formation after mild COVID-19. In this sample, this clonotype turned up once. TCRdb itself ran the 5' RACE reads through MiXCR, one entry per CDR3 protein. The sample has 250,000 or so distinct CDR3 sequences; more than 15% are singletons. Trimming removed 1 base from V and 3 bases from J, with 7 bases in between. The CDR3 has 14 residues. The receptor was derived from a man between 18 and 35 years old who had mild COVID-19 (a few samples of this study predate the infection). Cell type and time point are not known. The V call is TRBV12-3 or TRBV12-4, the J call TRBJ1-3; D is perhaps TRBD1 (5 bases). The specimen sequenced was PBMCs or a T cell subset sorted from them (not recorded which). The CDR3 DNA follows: TGTGCCAGCAGTTTAGGGGGGAATGGAAACACCATATATTTT. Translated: CASSLGGNGNTIYF.